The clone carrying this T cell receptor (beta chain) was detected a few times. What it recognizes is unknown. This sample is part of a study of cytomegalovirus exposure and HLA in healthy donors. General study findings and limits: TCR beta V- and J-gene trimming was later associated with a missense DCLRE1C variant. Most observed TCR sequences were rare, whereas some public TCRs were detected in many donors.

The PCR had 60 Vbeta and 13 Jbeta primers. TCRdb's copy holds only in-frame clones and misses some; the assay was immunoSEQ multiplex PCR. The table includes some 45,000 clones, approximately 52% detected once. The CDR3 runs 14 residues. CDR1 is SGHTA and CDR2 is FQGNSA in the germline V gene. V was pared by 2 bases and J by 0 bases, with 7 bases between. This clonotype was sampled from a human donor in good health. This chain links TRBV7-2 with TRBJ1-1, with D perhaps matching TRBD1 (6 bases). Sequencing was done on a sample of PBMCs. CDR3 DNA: TGTGCCAGCAGCTTACAGGGGATGAACACTGAAGCTTTCTTT. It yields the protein CASSLQGMNTEAFF.